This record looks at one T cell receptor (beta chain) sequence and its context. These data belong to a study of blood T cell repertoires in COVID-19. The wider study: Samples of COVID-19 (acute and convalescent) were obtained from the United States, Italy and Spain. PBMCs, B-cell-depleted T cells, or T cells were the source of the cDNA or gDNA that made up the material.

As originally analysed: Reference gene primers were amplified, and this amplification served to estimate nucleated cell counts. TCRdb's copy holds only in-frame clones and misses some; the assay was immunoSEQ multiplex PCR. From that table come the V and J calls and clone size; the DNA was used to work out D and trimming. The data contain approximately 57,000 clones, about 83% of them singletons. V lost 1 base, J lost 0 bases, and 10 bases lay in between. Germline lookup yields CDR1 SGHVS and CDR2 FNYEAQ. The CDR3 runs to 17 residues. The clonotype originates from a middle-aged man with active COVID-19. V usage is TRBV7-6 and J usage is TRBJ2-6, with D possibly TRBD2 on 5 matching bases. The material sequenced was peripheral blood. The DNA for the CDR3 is TGTGCCAGCAGCTTAGTGGGAGTGCCCTCTGGGGCCAACGTCCTGACTTTC. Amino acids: CASSLVGVPSGANVLTF.